This passage covers 28 T cell receptor beta chains from one sample sequenced in a study of cytomegalovirus exposure and HLA in healthy donors. Primers included in the PCR were 60 Vbeta and 13 Jbeta primers. Sequencing was performed with immunoSEQ multiplex PCR; in TCRdb, only in-frame clones are kept and a portion is missing. The sample carries 150,000 to 200,000 clones, around 79% recorded once. The sample was PBMCs. All receptors come from a woman aged 45-59 years in good health and CMV-seronegative.

This clone was recorded a few times. The chain links TRBV7-8 to TRBJ2-7; D call uncertain. CDR3 length: 11 amino acids. V lost 8 bases, J lost 5 bases, and 10 bases lay in between. Germline V gene sequence: CDR1 SGHVS, CDR2 FQNEAQ. The CDR3 protein is CASSPLHEQYF. The DNA for the CDR3 is TGTGCCAGCTCCCCCCTCCACGAGCAGTACTTC. The full variable domain, its missing parts supplied by reference TRBV7-8 and TRBJ2-7, is GAGVSQSPRYKVAKRGQDVALRCDPISGHVSLFWYQQALGQGPEFLTYFQNEAQLDKSGLPSDRFFAERPEGSVSTLKIQRTQQEDSAVYLCASSPLHEQYFGPGTRLTVT.

The CDR3 DNA sequence: TGTGCCAGCAGCGCGGGACAGGGGATAATTGAGACCCAGTACTTC. Protein: CASSAGQGIIETQYF. V usage is TRBV7-2 and J usage is TRBJ2-5; 10 bases map to TRBD1. After removal of 5 bases from V and 5 bases from J, the junction contained 8 bases not matched to a gene. This CDR3 region has 15 residues. Germline V gives CDR1 SGHTA, CDR2 FQGNSA. Using reference TRBV7-2 and TRBJ2-5 for the parts outside the CDR3, the full variable domain is GAGVSQSPSNKVTEKGKDVELRCDPISGHTALYWYRQSLGQGLEFLIYFQGNSAPDKSGLPSDRFSAERTGGSVSTLTIQRTQQEDSAVYLCASSAGQGIIETQYFGPGTRLLVL.

The chain uses TRBV7-6 and TRBJ1-3; D is undetermined. The germline V gene encodes CDR1 SGHVS and CDR2 FNYEAQ. This CDR3 comprises 16 residues. Trimming stripped 6 bases from V and 0 bases from J, with 15 bases between. The CDR3 nucleotides read TGTGCCAGCAGTCTAATGGTAGCCGGCTCTGGAAACACCATATATTTT. It translates to CASSLMVAGSGNTIYF.

The chain has TRBV2 and TRBJ2-1; 12 bases are shared with TRBD2. Trimming took 6 bases from V and 2 from J; bases not matched to a gene: 11. The CDR3 contains 18 residues. Germline V CDR1 and CDR2: SNHLY, FYNNEI. In DNA, the CDR3 is TGTGCCAGCAGGGGAACCAGGACTAGCGGGGTACCCTACAATGAGCAGTTCTTC. It yields the protein CASRGTRTSGVPYNEQFF. The full variable domain, completed using reference TRBV2 and TRBJ2-1, is EPEVTQTPSHQVTQMGQEVILRCVPISNHLYFYWYRQILGQKVEFLVSFYNNEISEKSEIFDDQFSVERPDGSNFTLKIRSTKLEDSAMYFCASRGTRTSGVPYNEQFFGPGTRLTVL.

This chain links TRBV10-3 with TRBJ1-1; 7 positions agree with TRBD1. CDR3 length: 15 residues. The V gene's germline CDR1 is ENHRY and CDR2 SYGVKD. The ends lost 3 bases at V and 0 bases at J; junction bases unmatched: 4. CDR3 residues: CAISESDRLNTEAFF. In DNA, the CDR3 is TGTGCCATCAGTGAATCGGACAGGCTGAACACTGAAGCTTTCTTT.

The chain uses TRBV9 and TRBJ2-7; 13 bases are shared with TRBD2. After removal of 4 bases from V and 4 bases from J, the junction contained 5 bases not matched to a gene. Germline V lookup: CDR1 SGDLS, CDR2 YYNGEE. The CDR3 loop spans 15 amino acids. CDR3 protein: CASSPGLAGEYEQYF. As DNA, the CDR3 is TGTGCCAGCAGCCCAGGACTAGCGGGAGAGTACGAGCAGTACTTC.

This sequence joins TRBV11-2 and TRBJ1-2; D call uncertain. The germline V and J ends were trimmed by 3 bases and 0 bases, with 8 bases remaining between them. Germline loops: CDR1 SGHAT, CDR2 FQNNGV. CDR3 size: 14 residues. The CDR3, as DNA: TGTGCCAGCAGCTTTCGCGGGCCTAACTATGGCTACACCTTC. Translation gives CASSFRGPNYGYTF.

V usage is TRBV2 and J usage is TRBJ2-5, with TRBD2 identical over 7 bases. Trimming removed 6 bases from V and 2 bases from J; junction bases left unmatched: 6. Germline V gene data show CDR1 as SNHLY and CDR2 as FYNNEI. There are 14 residues in the CDR3. The CDR3 is CASSRGRGQETQYF. The CDR3 DNA follows: TGTGCCAGCAGCCGAGGGCGGGGGCAAGAGACCCAGTACTTC.

The genes are TRBV12-1 and TRBJ1-2. TRBV12-1 is a pseudogene. CDR3 length equals 14 residues. The CDR3, as DNA: TGTGCCAGCAGCTCCACTTTAGCTAACTATGGCTACACCTTC. The encoded protein is CASSSTLANYGYTF.

This rearrangement joins TRBV15 to TRBJ1-1, with D maybe TRBD1 (6 bases). The CDR3 has 15 residues. V was shortened by 5 bases and J by 1 base, with 14 bases between the two germline ends. CDR1 is LNHNV, CDR2 YYDKDF, per germline (reference sequence). This CDR3 is CATSPRGGPNTEAFF. The CDR3 coding sequence is TGTGCCACCAGCCCGAGGGGGGGGCCGAACACTGAAGCTTTCTTT. Complete variable domain (other parts from reference TRBV15 and TRBJ1-1): DAMVIQNPRYQVTQFGKPVTLSCSQTLNHNVMYWYQQKSSQAPKLLFHYYDKDFNNEADTPDNFQSRRPNTSFCFLDIRSPGLGDTAMYLCATSPRGGPNTEAFFGQGTRLTVV.

The gene calls are TRBV7-8 and TRBJ2-5, with 11 bases lining up with TRBD2. CDR1 and CDR2 from the germline V gene are SGHVS and FQNEAQ. This CDR3 contains 16 residues. V gave up 6 bases and J gave up 0 bases; unmatched junction bases: 6. This CDR3 is CASRRRTSGHQETQYF. The CDR3 DNA reads TGTGCCAGCAGACGACGGACTAGCGGGCACCAAGAGACCCAGTACTTC.

The chain is built from TRBV7-2 and TRBJ1-5, with 8 bases aligning to TRBD1. In germline, CDR1 is SGHTA, CDR2 FQGNSA. With V trimmed by 6 bases and J by 11 bases, 6 bases remained unmatched. The CDR3 has 12 amino acids. The CDR3 reads CASSTPGQAQHF. The DNA for the CDR3 is TGTGCCAGCAGTACTCCGGGACAGGCCCAGCATTTT.

This clone was seen more than once but under ten times. The chain joins TRBV7-2 to TRBJ1-2; D is perhaps TRBD1 (5 bases). Trimming took off 5 bases at V and 2 bases at J, with 9 bases between the two ends. Per germline, CDR1 SGHTA and CDR2 FQGNSA. The CDR3 sequence is 13 residues long. In DNA form, the CDR3 reads TGTGCCAGCAGCCCAGACAGAAACTATGGCTACACCTTC. It translates to CASSPDRNYGYTF.

This clone was counted a few times. This chain links TRBV6-5 with TRBJ1-2, with TRBD1 matching 10 bases. The CDR3 runs 13 residues. V shed 5 bases, J shed 11 bases, and the junction held 8 bases outside the gene matches. Germline V gene sequence: CDR1 MNHEY, CDR2 SVGAGI. CDR3 protein: CASSLGTGAGYTF. The CDR3 DNA follows: TGTGCCAGCAGTCTGGGGACAGGGGCAGGTTACACCTTC.

CDR3 DNA sequence: TGTGCCAGCATCGGGACAGTCAATCAGCCCCAGCATTTT. Its protein is CASIGTVNQPQHF. The chain employs TRBV28 and TRBJ1-5; TRBD1 matches 7 bases. CDR1 MDHEN and CDR2 SYDVKM come from the germline V gene. V was pared by 7 bases and J by 3 bases, with 3 bases of the junction left unmatched. The CDR3 covers 13 residues.

This chain links TRBV29-1 with TRBJ2-7; 8 bases are a match to TRBD2. The CDR3 covers 12 residues. Unmatched junction bases numbered 5, after V lost 4 bases and J lost 6 bases. CDR1 SQVTM and CDR2 ANQGSEA come from the germline V gene. DNA for the CDR3: TGCAGCGTTGTATCCGCGGGAGGCGAGCAGTACTTC. This sequence encodes CSVVSAGGEQYF.

This clone was recorded a few times. The genes are TRBV7-8 and TRBJ2-7; 7 bases line up with TRBD2. J lost 0 bases, V lost 1 base, and 6 bases had no gene match. CDR1 is SGHVS and CDR2 is FQNEAQ in the germline V gene. The CDR3 is made up of 16 amino acids. The CDR3 region is CASSLEEAGTSYEQYF. The CDR3 DNA reads TGTGCCAGCAGCTTAGAAGAAGCGGGAACCTCCTACGAGCAGTACTTC.

This clone appeared once. V is TRBV6-4 and J is TRBJ2-3; 7 bases are shared with TRBD2. V shed 3 bases and J 1 base; nucleotides not matched to a gene: 4. The CDR3 is made up of 15 amino acids. CDR1 and CDR2 from the germline V gene are MRHNA and SNTAGT. CDR3 bases: TGTGCCAGCAGTGAAGGAAGCGGGGGCACAGATACGCAGTATTTT. It is translated as CASSEGSGGTDTQYF.

The rearrangement links TRBV30 to TRBJ1-6; 10 nucleotides agree with TRBD1. Unmatched junction bases numbered 9, after V lost 2 bases and J lost 11 bases. This CDR3 is 15 amino acids long. From germline, CDR1 is GTSNPN and CDR2 SVGIG (reference sequence). The CDR3 DNA reads as TGTGCCTGGAGTCCTCCGGGACAGGGGACGACACCCCTCCACTTT. Translating gives CAWSPPGQGTTPLHF.

As concerns this clone: The sample holds other DNA sequences that translate to the same CDR3. The chain carries TRBV7-2 and TRBJ2-7, with TRBD1 identical over 7 bases. The CDR3 has 12 amino acids. V was clipped by 5 bases and J by 4 bases; unmatched bases: 2. Germline V gives CDR1 SGHTA, CDR2 FQGNSA. CDR3: CASSLQGYEQYF. CDR3 sequence (DNA): TGTGCCAGCAGCCTACAGGGGTACGAGCAGTACTTC. The full variable domain, completed using reference TRBV7-2 and TRBJ2-7, is GAGVSQSPSNKVTEKGKDVELRCDPISGHTALYWYRQSLGQGLEFLIYFQGNSAPDKSGLPSDRFSAERTGGSVSTLTIQRTQQEDSAVYLCASSLQGYEQYFGPGTRLTVT.

Turning to this clone: One end of the junction is discordant with germline, which a read error may explain. V usage is TRBV7-6 and J usage is TRBJ2-3; D gene ambiguous. Germline values: CDR1 SGHVS, CDR2 FNYEAQ. The length of the CDR3 is 15 residues. CDR3 in DNA: TGTGTCAGCAGCTTACGGGTCGTTGCCACAGATACGCAGTATTTT. This codes for CVSSLRVVATDTQYF.

Worth noting for this clone: The junction differs from germline at one of its ends, possibly a read error. V gene TRBV6-5 combines with J gene TRBJ1-1; the match to TRBD1 covers 7 bases. The CDR3 has 14 amino acids. CDR1 and CDR2 (germline): MNHEY, SVGAGI. The chain's CDR3 is CASRRDSPNTAAFF. DNA of the CDR3: TGTGCCAGCAGACGGGACAGTCCCAACACTGCAGCTTTCTTT.

The chain carries TRBV2 and TRBJ2-1, with TRBD2 matching over 14 bases. In germline, CDR1 is SNHLY, CDR2 FYNNEI. Losses at the gene ends were 3 bases for V and 9 bases for J; bases not matched to a gene: 7. This CDR3 spans 16 amino acids. The CDR3 reads CASSETSGRARGEQFF. In DNA, the CDR3 is TGTGCCAGCAGTGAGACTAGCGGGAGGGCCAGGGGTGAGCAGTTCTTC.

Worth noting for this clone: A junction boundary mismatches the germline segment, possibly from a read error. The CDR3 DNA is TGTGCCAGCAGTTTATTAGGCGGGAGGGCCCGACGCCCCCCTTTC. The encoded protein is CASSLLGGRARRPPF. The genes are TRBV28 and TRBJ2-7; TRBD2 agrees at 9 bases. CDR1 is MDHEN and CDR2 is SYDVKM in the germline V gene. This CDR3 spans 15 amino acids. Together with reference TRBV28 and TRBJ2-7, the CDR3 gives the full variable domain: DVKVTQSSRYLVKRTGEKVFLECVQDMDHENMFWYRQDPGLGLRLIYFSYDVKMKEKGDIPEGYSVSREKKERFSLILESASTNQTSMYLCASSLLGGRARRPPFGPGTRLTVT.

This chain links TRBV25-1 with TRBJ2-1, with D possibly TRBD2 on 5 matching bases. CDR3 size: 14 residues. Trimming left V 2 bases short and J 4 bases short, with 9 bases between. Germline V gene sequence: CDR1 MGHDK, CDR2 SYGVNS. Here the CDR3 reads CASSEGRTYNEQFF. CDR3 bases: TGTGCCAGCAGTGAAGGACGGACTTACAATGAGCAGTTCTTC.

The chain has TRBV9 and TRBJ2-7, with D perhaps matching TRBD2 (6 bases). Germline V gene data show CDR1 as SGDLS and CDR2 as YYNGEE. Trimming removed 7 bases from V and 3 bases from J, with 8 bases in between. CDR3 size: 11 residues. The CDR3 DNA sequence: TGTGCCAGCGGGAGGAACTACGAGCAGTACTTC. This gives the protein CASGRNYEQYF. The entire variable domain, with the rest obtained from reference TRBV9 and TRBJ2-7, is as follows: DSGVTQTPKHLITATGQRVTLRCSPRSGDLSVYWYQQSLDQGLQFLIQYYNGEERAKGNILERFSAQQFPDLHSELNLSSLELGDSALYFCASGRNYEQYFGPGTRLTVT.

This clone turned up a few times. This sequence joins TRBV19 and TRBJ2-1, with D hard to call. Trimming removed 1 base at V and 3 bases at J, with 10 bases between. The CDR3 sequence is 15 residues long. Germline CDR1 reads LNHDA; CDR2 reads SQIVND (reference sequence). The CDR3 DNA reads as TGTGCCAGTAGTATAGCAGCAGACTTCTACAATGAGCAGTTCTTC. Translating gives CASSIAADFYNEQFF.

The chain carries TRBV6-1 and TRBJ2-7; 8 bases map to TRBD1. After removal of 10 bases from V and 1 base from J, the junction contained 3 bases not matched to a gene. Germline loops: CDR1 MNHNS, CDR2 SASEGT. This CDR3 comprises 12 residues. CDR3 in DNA: TGTGCCACCCGGGACAGGTCCTACGAGCAGTACTTC. Translation gives CATRDRSYEQYF.